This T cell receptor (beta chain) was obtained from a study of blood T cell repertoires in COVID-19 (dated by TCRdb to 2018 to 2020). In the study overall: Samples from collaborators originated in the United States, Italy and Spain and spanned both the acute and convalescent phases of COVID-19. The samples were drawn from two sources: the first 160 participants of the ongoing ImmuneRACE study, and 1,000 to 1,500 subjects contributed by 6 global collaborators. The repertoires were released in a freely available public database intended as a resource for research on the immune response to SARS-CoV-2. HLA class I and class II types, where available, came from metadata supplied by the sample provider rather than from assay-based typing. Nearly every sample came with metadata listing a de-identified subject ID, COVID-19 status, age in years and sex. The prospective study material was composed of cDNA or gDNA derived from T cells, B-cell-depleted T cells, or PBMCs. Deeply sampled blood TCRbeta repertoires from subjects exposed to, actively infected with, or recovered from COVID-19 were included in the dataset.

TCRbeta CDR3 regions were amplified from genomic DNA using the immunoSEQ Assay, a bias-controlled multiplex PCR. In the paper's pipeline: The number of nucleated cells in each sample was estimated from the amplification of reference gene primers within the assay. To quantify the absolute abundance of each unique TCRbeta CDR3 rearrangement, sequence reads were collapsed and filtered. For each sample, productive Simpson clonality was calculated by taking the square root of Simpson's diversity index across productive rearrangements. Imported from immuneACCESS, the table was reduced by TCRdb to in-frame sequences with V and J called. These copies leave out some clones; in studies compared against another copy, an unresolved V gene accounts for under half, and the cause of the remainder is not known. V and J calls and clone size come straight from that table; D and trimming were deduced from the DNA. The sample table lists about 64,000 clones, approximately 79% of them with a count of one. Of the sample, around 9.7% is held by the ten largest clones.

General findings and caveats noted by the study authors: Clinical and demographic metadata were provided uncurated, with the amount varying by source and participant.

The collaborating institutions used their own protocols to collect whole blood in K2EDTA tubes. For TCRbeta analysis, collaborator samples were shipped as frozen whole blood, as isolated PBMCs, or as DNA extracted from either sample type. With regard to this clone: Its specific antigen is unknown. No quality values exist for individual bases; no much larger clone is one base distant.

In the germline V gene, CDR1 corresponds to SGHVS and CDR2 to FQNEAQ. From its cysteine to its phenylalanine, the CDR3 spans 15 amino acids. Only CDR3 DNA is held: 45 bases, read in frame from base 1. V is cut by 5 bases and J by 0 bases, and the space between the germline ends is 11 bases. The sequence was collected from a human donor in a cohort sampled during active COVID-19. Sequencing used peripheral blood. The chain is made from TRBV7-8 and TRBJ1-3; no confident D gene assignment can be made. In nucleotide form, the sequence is TGTGCCAGCAGCCCATCCCCTATCTCTGGAAACACCATATATTTT. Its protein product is CASSPSPISGNTIYF.